This is a list of T cell receptor beta chains from one sample in a study of blood T cell repertoires in COVID-19. The repertoire was sequenced with immunoSEQ multiplex PCR; TCRdb's copy has only in-frame clones and lacks some. The top ten clones hold 8.6% of a sample with around 150,000 clones, almost 80% of them seen once. The sample taken for sequencing was peripheral blood. The receptors originated from a man aged 45-60 years with active or convalescent COVID-19. CDR3s include the opening cysteine and the closing phenylalanine or tryptophan. A D gene is named only where the DNA matches it firmly.

j_call,v_call,d_call,cdr3_aa
TRBJ2-5,TRBV5-1,TRBD2,CASSLFSGSPETQYF
TRBJ2-3,TRBV30,TRBD2,CAWSRLAHTDTQYF
TRBJ2-1,TRBV27,TRBD2,CASSLSAGGAYNEQFF
TRBJ2-5,TRBV5-4,TRBD2,CASTGLPGETQYF
TRBJ2-7,TRBV28,-,CASSINYEQYF
TRBJ1-1,TRBV11-2,-,CASSLGGGLEAFF
TRBJ1-1,TRBV4-1,-,CASSQPSGGRTEAFF
TRBJ1-2,TRBV21-1,-,CASFLYRGRSGDGYTF
TRBJ1-1,TRBV5-4,-,CASSVRVSTEAFF
TRBJ2-7,TRBV6-5,-,CASSYSTGVDEQYF
TRBJ2-7,TRBV28,-,CASTRQNDYEQYF
TRBJ2-1,TRBV10-3,TRBD2,CAISVAGGLGNEQFF
TRBJ2-1,TRBV10-1,-,CASSERRSHVNEQFF
TRBJ2-3,TRBV25-1,TRBD2,CASNQREGTADTQYF
TRBJ1-2,TRBV2,-,CASTWDTLNYGYTF
TRBJ2-5,TRBV5-1,TRBD1,CASAQGAGETQYF
TRBJ2-3,TRBV7-8,TRBD2,CASSLRGSGPRTDTQYF
TRBJ2-1,TRBV6-5,TRBD2,CASSFGLAGYNEQFF
TRBJ1-1,TRBV7-8,-,CASSTQLGGSNTEAFF
TRBJ1-2,TRBV19,-,CASSQSGGVYGYTF
TRBJ1-1,TRBV6-5,TRBD1,CASTRGGQGSNEAFF
TRBJ2-1,TRBV11-3,-,CASSSQTTSSYNEQFF
TRBJ2-1,TRBV9,-,CASSVGPSSYNEQFF
TRBJ1-4,TRBV27,TRBD1,CASSSTSQGGREATNEKLFF
TRBJ2-7,TRBV27,TRBD1,CASSPRTGGYYEQYF
TRBJ2-5,TRBV7-2,-,CASSSNSGPQETQYF
TRBJ2-1,TRBV5-5,TRBD2,CASSLKASGDSYNEQFF
TRBJ1-2,TRBV6-6,TRBD1,CASNTARQGNYGYTF
TRBJ2-7,TRBV7-6,-,CASSLLGSSYEQYF
TRBJ2-1,TRBV6-5,TRBD2,CASSYSPSGKQFF
TRBJ2-1,TRBV5-8,-,CASSLWQVYEQFF
TRBJ2-1,TRBV9,TRBD2,CASSALGTSGTYSYNEQFF
TRBJ1-1,TRBV2,-,CASRLTRYTEAFF
TRBJ2-7,TRBV10-2,TRBD2,CASRSAGGPAEQYF
TRBJ1-2,TRBV28,-,CASSQKAGANYGYTF
TRBJ2-2,TRBV24-1,-,CATTTGPLGELFF
TRBJ1-4,TRBV13,TRBD1,CASSFTPGQGTEKLFF
TRBJ1-2,TRBV5-8,-,CASSSSGQPYGYTF
TRBJ1-2,TRBV3-1/TRBV3-2,-,CASTPGYNYGYTF
TRBJ2-1,TRBV11-3,TRBD2,CASSELAGVYNEQFF
TRBJ1-1,TRBV30,-,CAWSVGRAFEAFF
TRBJ2-6,TRBV5-1,TRBD1,CASSLTLGQGGSGANVLTF
TRBJ1-2,TRBV5-4,-,CASSLRGSGYGYTF
TRBJ2-3,TRBV5-1,-,CASSYRESTDTQYF
TRBJ2-1,TRBV6-5,TRBD2,CASSRELAGINEQFF
TRBJ2-3,TRBV2,-,CASSSWTGGVTDTQYF
TRBJ1-6,TRBV30,-,CAWSGAGVNSPLHF
TRBJ1-1,TRBV18,-,CASSPSPNYFMNTEAFF
TRBJ2-1,TRBV3-1/TRBV3-2,TRBD1,CASSQDQGAHNEQFF
TRBJ1-1,TRBV5-1,-,CASRMDSNTEAFF
TRBJ1-5,TRBV7-2,-,CASSAGGQGRYSNQPQHF
TRBJ1-5,TRBV19,-,CASLGLERNQPQHF
TRBJ2-7,TRBV29-1,TRBD2,CSVELAGRDYEQYF
TRBJ2-7,TRBV5-1,TRBD1,CASSLRETSGGESYEQYF
TRBJ1-5,TRBV19,-,CASRLDGGILPQHF
TRBJ2-7,TRBV5-4,TRBD2,CASSLGAGLAAYEQYF
TRBJ2-7,TRBV5-4,TRBD1,CASSLGDREQYF
TRBJ2-1,TRBV29-1,-,CSLGRGHNEQFF
TRBJ2-1,TRBV4-1,-,CASKQTVSSYNEQFF
TRBJ1-6,TRBV24-1,TRBD1,CATSDSRTGDNSPLHF